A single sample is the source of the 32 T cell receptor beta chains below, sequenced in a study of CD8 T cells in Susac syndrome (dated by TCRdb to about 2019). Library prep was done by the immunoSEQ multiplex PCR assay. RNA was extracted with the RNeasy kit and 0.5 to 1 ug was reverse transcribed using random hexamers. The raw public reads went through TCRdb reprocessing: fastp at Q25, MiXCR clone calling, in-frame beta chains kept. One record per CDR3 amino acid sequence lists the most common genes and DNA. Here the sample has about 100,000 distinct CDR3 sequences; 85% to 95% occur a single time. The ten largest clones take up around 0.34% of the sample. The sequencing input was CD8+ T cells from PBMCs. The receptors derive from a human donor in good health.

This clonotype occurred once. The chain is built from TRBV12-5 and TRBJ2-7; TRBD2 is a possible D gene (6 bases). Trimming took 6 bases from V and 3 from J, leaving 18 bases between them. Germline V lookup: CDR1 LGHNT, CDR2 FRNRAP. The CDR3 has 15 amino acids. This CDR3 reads CASGNSGDGYYEQYF. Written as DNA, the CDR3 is TGTGCTAGTGGCAATTCGGGAGACGGTTACTACGAGCAGTACTTC.

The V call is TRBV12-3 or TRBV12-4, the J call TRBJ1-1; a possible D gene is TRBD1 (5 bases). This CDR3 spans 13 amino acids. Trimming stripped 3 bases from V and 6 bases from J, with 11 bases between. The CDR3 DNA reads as TGTGCCAGCAGTTTCTCGGGGGACCCTGAAGCTTTCTTT. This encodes CASSFSGDPEAFF.

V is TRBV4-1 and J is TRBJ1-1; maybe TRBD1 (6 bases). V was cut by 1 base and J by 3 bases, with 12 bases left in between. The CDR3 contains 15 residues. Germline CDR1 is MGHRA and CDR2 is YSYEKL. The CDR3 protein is CASSQVQGGDTEAFF. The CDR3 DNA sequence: TGCGCCAGCAGCCAAGTACAGGGAGGGGACACTGAAGCTTTCTTT.

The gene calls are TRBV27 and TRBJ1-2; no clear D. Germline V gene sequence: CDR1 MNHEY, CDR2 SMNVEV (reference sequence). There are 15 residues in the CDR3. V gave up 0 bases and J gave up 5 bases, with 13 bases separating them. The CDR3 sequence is CASSLSKGSRYGYTF. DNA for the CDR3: TGTGCCAGCAGTTTATCGAAAGGGAGTAGGTATGGCTACACCTTC.

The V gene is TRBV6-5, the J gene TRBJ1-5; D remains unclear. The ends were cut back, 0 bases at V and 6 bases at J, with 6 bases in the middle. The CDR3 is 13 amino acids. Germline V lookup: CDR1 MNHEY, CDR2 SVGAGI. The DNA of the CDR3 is TGTGCCAGCAGTTACTCGAAAACTCAGCCCCAGCATTTT. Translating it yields CASSYSKTQPQHF.

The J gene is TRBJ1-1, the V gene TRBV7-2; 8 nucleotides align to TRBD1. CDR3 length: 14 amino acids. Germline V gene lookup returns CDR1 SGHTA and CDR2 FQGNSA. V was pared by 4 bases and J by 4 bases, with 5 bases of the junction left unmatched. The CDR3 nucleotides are TGTGCCAGCAGCTCAACAGGGGGGGGCACTGAAGCTTTCTTT. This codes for CASSSTGGGTEAFF. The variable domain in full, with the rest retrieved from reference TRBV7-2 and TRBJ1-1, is GAGVSQSPSNKVTEKGKDVELRCDPISGHTALYWYRQSLGQGLEFLIYFQGNSAPDKSGLPSDRFSAERTGGSVSTLTIQRTQQEDSAVYLCASSSTGGGTEAFFGQGTRLTVV.

The CDR3 DNA is TGTGCCAGCAGCTTATACGACTACGAGCAGTACTTC. It translates to CASSLYDYEQYF. This rearrangement joins TRBV7-9 to TRBJ2-7; D gene unclear. Trimming stripped 2 bases from V and 3 bases from J, with 5 bases between. This CDR3 region has 12 residues. Germline V lookup: CDR1 SEHNR, CDR2 FQNEAQ (reference sequence).

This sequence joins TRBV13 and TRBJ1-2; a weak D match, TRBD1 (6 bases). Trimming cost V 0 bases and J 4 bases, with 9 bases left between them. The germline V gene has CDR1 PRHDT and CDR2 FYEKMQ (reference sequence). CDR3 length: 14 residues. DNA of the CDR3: TGTGCCAGCAGCTTAGGCCGGACAGCCTATGGCTACACCTTC. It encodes CASSLGRTAYGYTF. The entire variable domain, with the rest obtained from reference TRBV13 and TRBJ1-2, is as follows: AAGVIQSPRHLIKEKRETATLKCYPIPRHDTVYWYQQGPGQDPQFLISFYEKMQSDKGSIPDRFSAQQFSDYHSELNMSSLELGDSALYFCASSLGRTAYGYTFGSGTRLTVV.

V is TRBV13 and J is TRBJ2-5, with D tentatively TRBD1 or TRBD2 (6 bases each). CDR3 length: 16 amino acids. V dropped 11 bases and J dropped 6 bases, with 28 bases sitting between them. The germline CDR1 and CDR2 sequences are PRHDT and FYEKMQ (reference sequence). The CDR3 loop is CASSFGRGQGSQTQYF. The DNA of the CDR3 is TGTGCCTCTAGTTTCGGCCGGGGGCAGGGGAGTCAGACCCAGTACTTC.

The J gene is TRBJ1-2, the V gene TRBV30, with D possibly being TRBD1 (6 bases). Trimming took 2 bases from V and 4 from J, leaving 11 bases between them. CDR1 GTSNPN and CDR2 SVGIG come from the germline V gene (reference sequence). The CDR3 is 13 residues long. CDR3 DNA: TGTGCCTGGAGTTGGGGGCAGGGCTATGGCTACACCTTC. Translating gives CAWSWGQGYGYTF.

The CDR3: CASSVRPRVTDTQYF. CDR3 nucleotide sequence: TGTGCCAGCAGCGTCCGTCCCAGGGTCACAGATACGCAGTATTTT. V gene TRBV9 combines with J gene TRBJ2-3, with D perhaps TRBD1 (5 bases). The germline V gene has CDR1 SGDLS and CDR2 YYNGEE. V lost 2 bases to trimming and J lost 2 bases, with 12 bases between them. CDR3 length: 15 residues.

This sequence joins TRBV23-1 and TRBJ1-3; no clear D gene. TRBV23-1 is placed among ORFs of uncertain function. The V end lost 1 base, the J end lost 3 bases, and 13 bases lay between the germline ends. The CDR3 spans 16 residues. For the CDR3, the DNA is TGCGCCAGCAGTCAATTCGAGAGCTACGGTGGAAACACCATATATTTT. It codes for CASSQFESYGGNTIYF.

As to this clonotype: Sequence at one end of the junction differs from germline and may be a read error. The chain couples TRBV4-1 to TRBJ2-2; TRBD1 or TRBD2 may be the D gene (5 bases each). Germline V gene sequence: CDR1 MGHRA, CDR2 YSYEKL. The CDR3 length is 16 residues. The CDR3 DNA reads TGCGCCAGCAGCTCTTCGGGGCCCGAGAACACCGGGGAGCCGTTTTTT. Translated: CASSSSGPENTGEPFF.

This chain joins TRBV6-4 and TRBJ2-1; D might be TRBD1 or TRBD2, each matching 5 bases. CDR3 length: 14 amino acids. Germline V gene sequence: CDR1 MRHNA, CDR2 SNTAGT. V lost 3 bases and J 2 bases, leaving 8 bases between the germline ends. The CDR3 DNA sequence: TGTGCCAGCAGTGATGGGGGTACCTACAATGAGCAGTTCTTC. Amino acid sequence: CASSDGGTYNEQFF.

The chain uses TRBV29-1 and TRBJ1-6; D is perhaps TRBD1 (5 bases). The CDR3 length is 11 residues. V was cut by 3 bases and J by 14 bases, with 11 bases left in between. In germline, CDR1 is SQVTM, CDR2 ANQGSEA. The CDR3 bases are TGCAGCGTTGAGTTTGGGGGAGCCCTCCACTTT. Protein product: CSVEFGGALHF. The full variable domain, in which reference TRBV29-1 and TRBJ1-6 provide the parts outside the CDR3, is SAVISQKPSRDICQRGTSLTIQCQVDSQVTMMFWYRQQPGQSLTLIATANQGSEATYESGFVIDKFPISRPNLTFSTLTVSNMSPEDSSIYLCSVEFGGALHFGNGTRLTVT.

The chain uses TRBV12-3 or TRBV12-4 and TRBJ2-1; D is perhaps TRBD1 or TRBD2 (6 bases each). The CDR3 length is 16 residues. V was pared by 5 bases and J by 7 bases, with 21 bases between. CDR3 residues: CASSPRPGQGRNEQFF. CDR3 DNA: TGTGCCAGCAGTCCCCGGCCTGGGCAGGGGAGGAATGAGCAGTTCTTC.

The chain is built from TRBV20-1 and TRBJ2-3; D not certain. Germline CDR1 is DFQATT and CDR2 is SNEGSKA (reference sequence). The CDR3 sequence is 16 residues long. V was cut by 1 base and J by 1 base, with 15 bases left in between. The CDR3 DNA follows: TGCAGTGCTAGAGTCGTTAGTAATCTGGGCACAGATACGCAGTATTTT. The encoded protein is CSARVVSNLGTDTQYF.

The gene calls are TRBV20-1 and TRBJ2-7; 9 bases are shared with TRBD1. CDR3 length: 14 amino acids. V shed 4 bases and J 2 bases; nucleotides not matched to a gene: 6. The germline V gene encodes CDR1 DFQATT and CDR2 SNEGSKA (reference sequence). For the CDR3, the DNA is TGCAGTGCTACCTGGACAGGGGATCCCTACGAGCAGTACTTC. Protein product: CSATWTGDPYEQYF.

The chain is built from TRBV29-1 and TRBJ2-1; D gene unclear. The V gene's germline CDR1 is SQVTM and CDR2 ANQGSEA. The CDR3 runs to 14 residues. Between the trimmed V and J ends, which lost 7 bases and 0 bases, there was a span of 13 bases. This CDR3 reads CSANGVRSYNEQFF. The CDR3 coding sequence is TGCAGCGCTAATGGGGTTCGCTCCTACAATGAGCAGTTCTTC.

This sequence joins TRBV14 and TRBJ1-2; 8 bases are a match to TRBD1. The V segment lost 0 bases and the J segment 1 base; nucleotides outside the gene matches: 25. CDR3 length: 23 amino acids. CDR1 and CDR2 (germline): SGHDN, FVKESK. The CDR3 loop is CASSQDQKVQGQGARALNYGYTF. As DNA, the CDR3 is TGTGCCAGCAGCCAAGATCAGAAAGTTCAAGGGCAGGGGGCGCGGGCCCTTAACTATGGCTACACCTTC. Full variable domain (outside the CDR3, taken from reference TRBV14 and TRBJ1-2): EAGVTQFPSHSVIEKGQTVTLRCDPISGHDNLYWYRRVMGKEIKFLLHFVKESKQDESGMPNNRFLAERTGGTYSTLKVQPAELEDSGVYFCASSQDQKVQGQGARALNYGYTFGSGTRLTVV.

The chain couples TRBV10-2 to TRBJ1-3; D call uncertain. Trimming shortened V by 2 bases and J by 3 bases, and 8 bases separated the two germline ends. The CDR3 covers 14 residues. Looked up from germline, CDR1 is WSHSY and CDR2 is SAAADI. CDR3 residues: CASSEEGGGNTIYF. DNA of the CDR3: TGCGCCAGCAGTGAGGAGGGAGGTGGAAACACCATATATTTT.

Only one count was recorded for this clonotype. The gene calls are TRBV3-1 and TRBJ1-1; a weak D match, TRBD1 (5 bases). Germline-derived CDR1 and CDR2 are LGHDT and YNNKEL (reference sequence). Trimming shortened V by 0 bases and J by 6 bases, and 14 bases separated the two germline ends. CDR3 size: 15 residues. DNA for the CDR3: TGTGCCAGCAGCCAAGATCTGGGGGGTAGCGCTGAAGCTTTCTTT. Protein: CASSQDLGGSAEAFF.

The CDR3 DNA reads as TGTGCCAGCAGCTTAGGCCGGGGGAATGGCTACACCTTC. This sequence encodes CASSLGRGNGYTF. The chain has TRBV13 and TRBJ1-2, with D perhaps matching TRBD1 (5 bases). The CDR3 contains 13 residues. Germline-derived CDR1 and CDR2 are PRHDT and FYEKMQ (reference sequence). Deletions cut 0 bases from V and 6 bases from J, with 8 bases between. The full variable domain, completed using reference TRBV13 and TRBJ1-2, is AAGVIQSPRHLIKEKRETATLKCYPIPRHDTVYWYQQGPGQDPQFLISFYEKMQSDKGSIPDRFSAQQFSDYHSELNMSSLELGDSALYFCASSLGRGNGYTFGSGTRLTVV.

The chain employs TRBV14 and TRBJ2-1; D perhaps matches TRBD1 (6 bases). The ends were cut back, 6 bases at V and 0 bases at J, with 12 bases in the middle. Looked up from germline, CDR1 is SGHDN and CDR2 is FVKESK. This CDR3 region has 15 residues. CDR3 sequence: CASRGADRSYNEQFF. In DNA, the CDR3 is TGTGCCAGCAGGGGGGCGGACCGCTCCTACAATGAGCAGTTCTTC. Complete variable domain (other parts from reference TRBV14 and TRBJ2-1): EAGVTQFPSHSVIEKGQTVTLRCDPISGHDNLYWYRRVMGKEIKFLLHFVKESKQDESGMPNNRFLAERTGGTYSTLKVQPAELEDSGVYFCASRGADRSYNEQFFGPGTRLTVL.

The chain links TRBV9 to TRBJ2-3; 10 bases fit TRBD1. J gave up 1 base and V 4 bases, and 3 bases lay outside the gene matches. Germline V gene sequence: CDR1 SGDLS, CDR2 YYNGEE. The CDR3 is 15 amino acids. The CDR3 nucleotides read TGTGCCAGCAGCTACGGGACAGGGGGCACAGATACGCAGTATTTT. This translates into CASSYGTGGTDTQYF.

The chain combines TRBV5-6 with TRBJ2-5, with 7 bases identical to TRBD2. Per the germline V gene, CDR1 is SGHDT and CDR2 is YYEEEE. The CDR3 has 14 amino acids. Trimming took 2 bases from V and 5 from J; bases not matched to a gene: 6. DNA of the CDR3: TGTGCCAGCAGCTTCGGACTAGGGGCCGAGACCCAGTACTTC. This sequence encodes CASSFGLGAETQYF.

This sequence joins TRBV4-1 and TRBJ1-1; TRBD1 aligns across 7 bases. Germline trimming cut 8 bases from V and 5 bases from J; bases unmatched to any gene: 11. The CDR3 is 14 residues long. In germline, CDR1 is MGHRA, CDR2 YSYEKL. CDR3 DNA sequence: TGCGCCAGCCAAATCACAGGGGTGGAGACTGAAGCTTTCTTT. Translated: CASQITGVETEAFF.

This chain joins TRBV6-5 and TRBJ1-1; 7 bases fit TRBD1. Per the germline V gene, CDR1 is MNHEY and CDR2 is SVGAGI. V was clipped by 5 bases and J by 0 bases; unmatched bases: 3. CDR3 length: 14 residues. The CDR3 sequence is CASSLDRLNTEAFF. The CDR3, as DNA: TGTGCCAGCAGTCTGGACAGGCTGAACACTGAAGCTTTCTTT.

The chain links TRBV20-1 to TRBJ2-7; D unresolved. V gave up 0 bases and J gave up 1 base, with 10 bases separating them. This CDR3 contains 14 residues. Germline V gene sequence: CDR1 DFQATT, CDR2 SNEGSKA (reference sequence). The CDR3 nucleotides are TGCAGTGCTAGAGACGGCTACAGATCCTACGAGCAGTACTTC. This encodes CSARDGYRSYEQYF.

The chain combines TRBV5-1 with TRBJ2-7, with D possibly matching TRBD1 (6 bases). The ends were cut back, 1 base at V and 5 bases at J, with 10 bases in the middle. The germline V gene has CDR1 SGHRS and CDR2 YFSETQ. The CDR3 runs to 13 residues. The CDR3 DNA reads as TGCGCCAGCAGCTTGCAGGGGTTCCACGAGCAGTACTTC. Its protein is CASSLQGFHEQYF.

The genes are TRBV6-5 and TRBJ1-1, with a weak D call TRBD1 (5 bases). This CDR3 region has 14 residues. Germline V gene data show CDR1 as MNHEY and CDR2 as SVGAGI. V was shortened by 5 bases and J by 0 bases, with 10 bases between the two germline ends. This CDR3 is CASSPQGLNTEAFF. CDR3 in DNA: TGTGCCAGCAGTCCCCAGGGCTTGAACACTGAAGCTTTCTTT.

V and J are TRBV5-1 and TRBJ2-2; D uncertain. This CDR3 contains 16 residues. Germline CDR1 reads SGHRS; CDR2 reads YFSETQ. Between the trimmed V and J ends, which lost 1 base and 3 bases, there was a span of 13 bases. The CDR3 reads CASSLRQIPDTGELFF. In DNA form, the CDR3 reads TGCGCCAGCAGCTTGAGGCAGATCCCCGACACCGGGGAGCTGTTTTTT.